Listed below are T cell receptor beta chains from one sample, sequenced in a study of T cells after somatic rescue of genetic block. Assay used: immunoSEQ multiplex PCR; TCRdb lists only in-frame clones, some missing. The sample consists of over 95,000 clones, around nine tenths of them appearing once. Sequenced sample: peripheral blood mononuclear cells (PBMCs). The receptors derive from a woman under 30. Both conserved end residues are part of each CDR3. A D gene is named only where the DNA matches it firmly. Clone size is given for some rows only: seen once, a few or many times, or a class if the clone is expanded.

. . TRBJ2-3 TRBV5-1 CASSLLASHTDTQYF TGCGCCAGCAGCTTGTTAGCTAGTCACACAGATACGCAGTATTTT
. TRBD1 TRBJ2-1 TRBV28 CASSSGQGVVNEQFF TGTGCCAGCAGTTCCGGACAGGGAGTAGTCAATGAGCAGTTCTTC
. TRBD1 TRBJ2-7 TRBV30 CAWTSPGTGADEQYF TGTGCCTGGACGAGTCCCGGGACAGGGGCGGACGAGCAGTACTTC
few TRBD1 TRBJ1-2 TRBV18 CASSQDRSIYGYTF TGTGCCAGCTCACAGGACAGGAGTATCTATGGCTACACCTTC
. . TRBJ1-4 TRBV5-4 CASSSIDALGELFF TGTGCCAGCAGCTCAATTGATGCCCTAGGGGAACTGTTTTTT
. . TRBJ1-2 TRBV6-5 CASRVQFNYGYTF TGTGCCAGCAGAGTACAGTTTAACTATGGCTACACCTTC
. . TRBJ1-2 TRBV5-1 CASSFGTNYGYTF TGCGCCAGCAGCTTTGGCACTAACTATGGCTACACCTTC
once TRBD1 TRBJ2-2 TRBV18 CASSPNRGVSTGELFF TGTGCCAGCTCACCGAACAGGGGAGTCAGCACCGGGGAGCTGTTTTTT
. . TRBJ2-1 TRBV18 CASSPGGSDEQFF TGTGCCAGCTCACCAGGGGGGAGCGATGAGCAGTTCTTC
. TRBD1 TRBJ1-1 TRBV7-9 CASSLVDRDLFGAFF TGTGCCAGCAGCTTAGTGGACAGGGACCTATTTGGAGCTTTCTTT
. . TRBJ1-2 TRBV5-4 CASQIQGLIGYGYTF TGTGCCAGCCAAATCCAGGGACTAATTGGTTATGGCTACACCTTC
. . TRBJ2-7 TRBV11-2 CASSLVRRVTPYEQYF TGTGCCAGCAGCTTAGTGCGAAGGGTCACTCCCTACGAGCAGTACTTC
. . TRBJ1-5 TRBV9 CASSPSGVNQPQHF TGTGCCAGCAGCCCATCTGGGGTTAATCAGCCCCAGCATTTT
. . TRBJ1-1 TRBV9 CASSVAGWGNTEAFF TGTGCCAGCAGCGTTGCAGGGTGGGGGAACACTGAAGCTTTCTTT
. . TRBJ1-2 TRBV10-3 CAISEFSRADYGYTF TGTGCCATCAGTGAGTTCTCCAGGGCGGACTATGGCTACACCTTC
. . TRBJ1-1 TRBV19 CASSMQRGTEAFF TGTGCCAGTAGTATGCAGAGGGGTACTGAAGCTTTCTTT
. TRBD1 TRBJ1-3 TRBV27 CASSPGRTGDTIYF TGTGCCAGCAGTCCCGGGCGGACAGGGGACACCATATATTTT
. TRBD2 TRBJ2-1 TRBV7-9 CASSGQTSGGADEQFF TGTGCCAGCAGCGGTCAGACTAGCGGGGGGGCAGATGAGCAGTTCTTC
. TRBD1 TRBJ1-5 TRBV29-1 CSVECSRQGWQPQHF TGCAGCGTTGAATGTAGTCGACAGGGCTGGCAGCCCCAGCATTTT
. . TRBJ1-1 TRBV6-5 CASSYERGATEAFF TGTGCCAGCAGTTACGAGCGGGGGGCCACTGAAGCTTTCTTT
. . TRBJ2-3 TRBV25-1 CASSPGEETDTQYF TGTGCCAGCAGTCCCGGGGAGGAAACAGATACGCAGTATTTT
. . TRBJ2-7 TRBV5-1 CASSSDISQSYEQYF TGCGCCAGCAGCTCCGACATCTCGCAATCCTACGAGCAGTACTTC
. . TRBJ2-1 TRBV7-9 CASSRPRTDLEQFF TGTGCCAGCAGCCGACCCCGGACGGATCTGGAGCAGTTCTTC
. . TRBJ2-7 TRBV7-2 CASSPRAGSDEQYF TGTGCCAGCAGCCCACGGGCCGGTTCGGACGAGCAGTACTTC
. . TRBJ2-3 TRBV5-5 CASSLIAEPSTDTQYF TGTGCCAGCAGCTTGATAGCGGAGCCTAGCACAGATACGCAGTATTTT
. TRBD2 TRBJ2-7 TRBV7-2 CASSLVAGDLYEQYF TGTGCCAGCAGCTTAGTAGCGGGGGACCTCTACGAGCAGTACTTC